The clone carrying this T cell receptor beta chain appeared many times. TCRdb independently ran MiXCR on the 5' RACE reads; one entry per CDR3 protein. The sample consists of tens of thousands of distinct CDR3 sequences, roughly 3.3% of them appearing once. These data originate in a study of T cells after yellow fever vaccination. Study background: The authors sorted the EM, EMRA, CM and Tscm memory subsets using CD3, CD45RA, CCR7 and CD95.

The material was PBMCs, either bulk or a sorted T-cell subset (CD4+, CD8+, memory, or dextramer-sorted; not recorded which), obtained roughly seven weeks after the first yellow fever vaccination. The source is a man between 18 and 35 years old who received the YFV17D yellow fever vaccine.

The CDR3, as DNA: TGCGCCAGCAGCTTGGGACAGAGTGATTCACCCCTCCACTTT. Protein: CASSLGQSDSPLHF. The chain is built from TRBV5-1 and TRBJ1-6, with a weak D call TRBD1 (5 bases). Germline V gives CDR1 SGHRS, CDR2 YFSETQ. The CDR3 spans 14 residues. Trimming took off 0 bases at V and 8 bases at J, with 9 bases between the two ends.